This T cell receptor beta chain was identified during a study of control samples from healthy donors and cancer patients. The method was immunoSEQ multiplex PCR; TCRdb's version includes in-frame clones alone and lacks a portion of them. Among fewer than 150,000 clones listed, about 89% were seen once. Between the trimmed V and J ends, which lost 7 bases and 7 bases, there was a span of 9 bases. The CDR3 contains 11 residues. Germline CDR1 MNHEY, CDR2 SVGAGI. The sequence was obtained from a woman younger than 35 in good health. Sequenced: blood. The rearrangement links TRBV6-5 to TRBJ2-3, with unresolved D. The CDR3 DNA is TGTGCCAGCATCACATTACATACGCAGTATTTT. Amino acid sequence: CASITLHTQYF.